These 4 T cell receptor beta chains originate from one sample sequenced in a study of T cells after yellow fever vaccination. One entry per CDR3 protein, called by TCRdb with MiXCR from the 5' RACE reads. This sample has roughly 170,000 distinct CDR3 sequences, with around 9.3% found just once. The sample was CD8+ T cells sorted from PBMCs, taken 45 days after the yellow fever booster vaccination. These receptors all come from a man between 18 and 29 years old who received the YFV17D yellow fever vaccine.

This clonotype was seen ten or more times. The J gene is TRBJ1-1, the V gene TRBV5-1; possible D gene TRBD1, 5 bases. V was pared by 0 bases and J by 8 bases, with 11 bases between. The CDR3 has 13 residues. Germline CDR1 SGHRS, CDR2 YFSETQ. The CDR3 bases are TGCGCCAGCAGCTTGGCCCCCGACAGAGAAGCTTTCTTT. Amino acid sequence: CASSLAPDREAFF.

This clonotype was found a few times. The J gene is TRBJ2-7, the V gene TRBV11-1; D not certain. Germline values: CDR1 SGHAT, CDR2 FQDESV (reference sequence). Trimming removed 2 bases at V and 2 bases at J, with 7 bases between. This CDR3 is 13 amino acids long. CDR3 region: CASSLQTAYEQYF. The CDR3 coding sequence is TGTGCCAGCAGCTTACAGACGGCCTACGAGCAGTACTTC.

There are a few counts of this clonotype. The chain couples TRBV12-3 or TRBV12-4 to TRBJ2-2, with 7 bases identical to TRBD2. With 6 bases clipped from V and 6 bases from J, the junction kept 4 bases outside the gene matches. This CDR3 is built from 13 residues. CDR3 region: CASRVGGSGELFF. The CDR3 DNA is TGTGCCAGCAGAGTGGGGGGGTCCGGGGAGCTGTTTTTT.

This clonotype was counted a few times. The CDR3 DNA reads TGCAGCGTTGATTGGGACTCACTCAATGAGCAGTTCTTC. This sequence encodes CSVDWDSLNEQFF. The chain links TRBV29-1 to TRBJ2-1; D is possibly TRBD2 (6 bases). Trimming left V 3 bases short and J 6 bases short, with 12 bases between. Germline-derived CDR1 and CDR2 are SQVTM and ANQGSEA. This CDR3 has 13 residues.